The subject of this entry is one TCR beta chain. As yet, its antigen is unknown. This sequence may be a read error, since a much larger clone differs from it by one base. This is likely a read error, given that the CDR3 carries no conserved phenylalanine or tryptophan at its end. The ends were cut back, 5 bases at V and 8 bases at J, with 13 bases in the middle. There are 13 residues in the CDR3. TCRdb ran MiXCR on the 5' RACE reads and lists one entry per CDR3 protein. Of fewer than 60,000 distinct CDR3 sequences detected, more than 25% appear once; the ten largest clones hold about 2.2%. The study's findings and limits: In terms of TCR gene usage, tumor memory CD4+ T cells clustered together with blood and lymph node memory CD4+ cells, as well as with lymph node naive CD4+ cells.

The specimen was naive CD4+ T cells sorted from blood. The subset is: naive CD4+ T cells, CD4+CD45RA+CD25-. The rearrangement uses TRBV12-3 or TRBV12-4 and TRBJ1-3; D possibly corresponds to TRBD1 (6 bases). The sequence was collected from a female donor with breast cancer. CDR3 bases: TGTGCCAGCAGTCGGGGGCGCCGGGACACCATATATTTA. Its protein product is CASSRGRRDTIYL.